This T cell receptor (beta chain) was observed in a study of blood T cell repertoires in COVID-19. About the research overall: Some COVID-19 samples were acute and others convalescent; all came from the United States, Italy and Spain. The cDNA or gDNA used as material had been derived from T cells, B-cell-depleted T cells, or PBMCs.

The CDR3 extends over 16 amino acids. Trimming shortened V by 4 bases and J by 6 bases, and 21 bases separated the two germline ends. Germline loops: CDR1 SQVTM, CDR2 ANQGSEA. Original handling: How many nucleated cells were present was estimated from reference gene primer amplification. Sequenced by immunoSEQ multiplex PCR; TCRdb stores in-frame clones only, minus some. D and trimming come from the DNA, and the V and J calls and clone size come from that table. This sample has about 120,000 clones, with over 75% found just once. The sequencing input was peripheral blood. The sequence was collected from a man aged 60-69 years with acute or convalescent COVID-19. The rearrangement links TRBV29-1 to TRBJ2-2; a possible D gene is TRBD1 (6 bases). The CDR3 is CSVASGVPRVSGELFF. The CDR3 coding sequence is TGCAGCGTTGCGTCAGGGGTACCCCGGGTTTCCGGGGAGCTGTTTTTT.